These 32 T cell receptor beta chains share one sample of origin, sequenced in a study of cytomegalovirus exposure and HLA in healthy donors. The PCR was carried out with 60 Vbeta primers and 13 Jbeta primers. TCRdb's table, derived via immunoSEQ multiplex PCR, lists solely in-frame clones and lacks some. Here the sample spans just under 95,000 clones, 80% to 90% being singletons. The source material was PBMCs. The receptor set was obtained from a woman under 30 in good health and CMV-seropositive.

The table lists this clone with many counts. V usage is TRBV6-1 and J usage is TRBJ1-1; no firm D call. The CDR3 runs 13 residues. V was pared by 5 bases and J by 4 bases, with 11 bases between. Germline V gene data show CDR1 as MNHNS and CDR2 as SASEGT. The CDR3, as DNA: TGTGCCAGCAGTTTAACTCCAGGCACTGAAGCTTTCTTT. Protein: CASSLTPGTEAFF.

CDR3 sequence reads: CASSQDPVRTDTQYF. The CDR3 region has the DNA TGCGCCAGCAGCCAAGACCCAGTGCGCACAGATACGCAGTATTTT. The chain joins TRBV4-1 to TRBJ2-3; D unclear. Germline V gene data show CDR1 as MGHRA and CDR2 as YSYEKL. CDR3 length: 15 amino acids. V was trimmed by 0 bases and J by 1 base, leaving 8 bases between them.

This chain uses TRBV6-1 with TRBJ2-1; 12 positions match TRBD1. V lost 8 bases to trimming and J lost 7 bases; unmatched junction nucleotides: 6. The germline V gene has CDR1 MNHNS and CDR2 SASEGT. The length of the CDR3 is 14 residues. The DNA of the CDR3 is TGTGCCAGCCTACGGGACAGGGGGCGAAATGAGCAGTTCTTC. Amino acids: CASLRDRGRNEQFF.

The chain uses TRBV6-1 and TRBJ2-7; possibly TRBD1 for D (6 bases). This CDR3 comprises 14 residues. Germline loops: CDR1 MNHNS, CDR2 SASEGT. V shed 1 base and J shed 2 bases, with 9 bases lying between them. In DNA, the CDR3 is TGTGCCAGCAGTGAAGACAGGGTAACCTACGAGCAGTACTTC. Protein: CASSEDRVTYEQYF.

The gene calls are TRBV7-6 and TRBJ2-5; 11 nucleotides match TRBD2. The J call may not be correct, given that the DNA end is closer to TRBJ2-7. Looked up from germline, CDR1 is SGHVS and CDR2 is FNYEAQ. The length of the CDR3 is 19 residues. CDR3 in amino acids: CASSLDPPGLAGTSYEQYF. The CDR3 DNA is TGTGCCAGCAGCTTAGATCCGCCAGGACTAGCGGGTACGTCCTACGAGCAGTACTTC.

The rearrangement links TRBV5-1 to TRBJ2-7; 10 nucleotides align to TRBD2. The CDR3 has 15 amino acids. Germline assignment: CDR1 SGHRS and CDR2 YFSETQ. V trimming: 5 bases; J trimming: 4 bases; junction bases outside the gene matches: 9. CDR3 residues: CASRPTSGQLYEQYF. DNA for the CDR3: TGCGCCAGCAGGCCGACTAGCGGGCAGTTATACGAGCAGTACTTC.

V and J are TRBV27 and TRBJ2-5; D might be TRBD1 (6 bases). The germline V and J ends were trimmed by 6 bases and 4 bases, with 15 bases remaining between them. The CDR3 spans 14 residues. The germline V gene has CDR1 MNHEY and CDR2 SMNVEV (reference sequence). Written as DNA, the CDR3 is TGTGCCAGCAGAAATGATAAAGGGGGAGAGACCCAGTACTTC. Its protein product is CASRNDKGGETQYF.

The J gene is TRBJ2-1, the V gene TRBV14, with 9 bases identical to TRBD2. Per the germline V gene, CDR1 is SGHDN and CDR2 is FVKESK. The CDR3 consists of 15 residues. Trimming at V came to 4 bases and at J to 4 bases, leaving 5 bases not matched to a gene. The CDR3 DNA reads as TGTGCCAGCAGCCTTATAGCGGGGGCTTACAATGAGCAGTTCTTC. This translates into CASSLIAGAYNEQFF.

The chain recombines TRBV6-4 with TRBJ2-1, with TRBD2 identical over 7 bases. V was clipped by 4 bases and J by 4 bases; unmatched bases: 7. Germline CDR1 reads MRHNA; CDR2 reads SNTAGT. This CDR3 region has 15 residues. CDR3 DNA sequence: TGTGCCAGCAGTGCTCGGGAGGTACCGTACAATGAGCAGTTCTTC. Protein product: CASSAREVPYNEQFF.

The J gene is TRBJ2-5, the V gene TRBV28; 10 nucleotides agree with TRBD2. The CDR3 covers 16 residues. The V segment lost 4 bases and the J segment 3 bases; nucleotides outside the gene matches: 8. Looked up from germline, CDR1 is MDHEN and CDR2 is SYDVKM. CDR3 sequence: CASSSLLAGVEETQYF. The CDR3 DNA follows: TGTGCCAGCAGTTCACTCCTAGCGGGAGTTGAAGAGACCCAGTACTTC.

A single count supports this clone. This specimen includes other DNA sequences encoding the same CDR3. CDR3 amino acids: CATSRDGLETQYF. CDR3 nucleotide sequence: TGTGCCACCAGCAGAGACGGACTTGAGACCCAGTACTTC. The chain combines TRBV15 with TRBJ2-5, with a tentative D call TRBD2 (5 bases). In germline, CDR1 is LNHNV, CDR2 YYDKDF (reference sequence). Trimming took off 0 bases at V and 5 bases at J, with 7 bases between the two ends. This CDR3 has 13 amino acids.

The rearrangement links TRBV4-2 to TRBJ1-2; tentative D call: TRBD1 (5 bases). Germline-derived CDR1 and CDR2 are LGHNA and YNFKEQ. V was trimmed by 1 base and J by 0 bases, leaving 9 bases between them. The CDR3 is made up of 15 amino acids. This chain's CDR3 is CASSQGDSTNYGYTF. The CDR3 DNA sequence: TGTGCCAGCAGCCAAGGCGACAGTACTAACTATGGCTACACCTTC.

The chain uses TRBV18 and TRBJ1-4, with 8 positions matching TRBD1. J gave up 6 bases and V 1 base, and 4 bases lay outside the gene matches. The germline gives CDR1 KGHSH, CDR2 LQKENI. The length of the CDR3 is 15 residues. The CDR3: CASSPRQGFDEKLFF. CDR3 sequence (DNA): TGTGCCAGCTCACCACGACAGGGGTTTGATGAAAAACTGTTTTTT.

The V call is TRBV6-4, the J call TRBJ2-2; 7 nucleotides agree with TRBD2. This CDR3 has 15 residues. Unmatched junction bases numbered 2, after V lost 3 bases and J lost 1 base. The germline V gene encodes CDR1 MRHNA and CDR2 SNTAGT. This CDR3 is CASSEVAGNTGELFF. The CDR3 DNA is TGTGCCAGCAGTGAGGTAGCGGGGAACACCGGGGAGCTGTTTTTT.

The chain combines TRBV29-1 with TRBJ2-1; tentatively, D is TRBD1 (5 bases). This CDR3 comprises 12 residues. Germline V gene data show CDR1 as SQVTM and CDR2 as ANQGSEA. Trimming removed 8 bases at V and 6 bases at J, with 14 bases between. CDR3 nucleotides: TGCAGCTACAAGGACAATAGCAATGAGCAGTTCTTC. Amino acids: CSYKDNSNEQFF.

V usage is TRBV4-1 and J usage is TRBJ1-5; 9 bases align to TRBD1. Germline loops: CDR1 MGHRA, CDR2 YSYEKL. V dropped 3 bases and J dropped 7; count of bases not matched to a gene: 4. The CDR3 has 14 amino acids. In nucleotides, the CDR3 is TGCGCCAGCAGCCAGAGACAGGGGGGCCAGCCCCAGCATTTT. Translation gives CASSQRQGGQPQHF.

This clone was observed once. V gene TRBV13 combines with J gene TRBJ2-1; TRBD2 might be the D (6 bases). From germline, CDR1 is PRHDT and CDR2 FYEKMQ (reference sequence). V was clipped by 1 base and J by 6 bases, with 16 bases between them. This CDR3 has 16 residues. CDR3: CASSLVRGLTTNEQFF. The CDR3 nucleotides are TGTGCCAGCAGCTTAGTGAGGGGACTGACCACCAATGAGCAGTTCTTC. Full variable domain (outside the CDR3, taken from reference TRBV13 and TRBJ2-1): AAGVIQSPRHLIKEKRETATLKCYPIPRHDTVYWYQQGPGQDPQFLISFYEKMQSDKGSIPDRFSAQQFSDYHSELNMSSLELGDSALYFCASSLVRGLTTNEQFFGPGTRLTVL.

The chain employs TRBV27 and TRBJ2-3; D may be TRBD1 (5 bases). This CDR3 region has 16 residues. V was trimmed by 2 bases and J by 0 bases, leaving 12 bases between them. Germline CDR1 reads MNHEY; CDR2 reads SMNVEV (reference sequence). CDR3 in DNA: TGTGCCAGCAGTTTAGGGGCCAGAACTAGCACAGATACGCAGTATTTT. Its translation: CASSLGARTSTDTQYF.

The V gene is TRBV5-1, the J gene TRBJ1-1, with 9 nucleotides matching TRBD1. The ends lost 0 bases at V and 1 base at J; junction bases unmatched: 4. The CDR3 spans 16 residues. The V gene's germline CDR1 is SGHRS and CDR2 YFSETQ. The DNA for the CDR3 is TGCGCCAGCAGCTTGGTGGGACAGGGACCGAACACTGAAGCTTTCTTT. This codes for CASSLVGQGPNTEAFF.

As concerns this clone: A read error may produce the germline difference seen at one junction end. CDR3 nucleotide sequence: TGCAGCGTGGAAGGGAGGATGAACACTGAAGCTTTCTTT. Translation: CSVEGRMNTEAFF. This chain connects TRBV29-1 to TRBJ1-1; D unclear. The CDR3 extends over 13 amino acids. Looked up from germline, CDR1 is SQVTM and CDR2 is ANQGSEA.

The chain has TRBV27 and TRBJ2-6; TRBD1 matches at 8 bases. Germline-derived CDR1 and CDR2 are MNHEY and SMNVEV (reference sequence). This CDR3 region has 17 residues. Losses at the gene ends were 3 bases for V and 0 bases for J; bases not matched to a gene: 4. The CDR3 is CASSFRTGSSGANVLTF. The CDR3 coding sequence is TGTGCCAGCAGTTTCCGGACAGGGAGCTCTGGGGCCAACGTCCTGACTTTC.

The CDR3 is CASSHPGTGTYEQYF. DNA for the CDR3: TGCGCCAGCAGCCACCCGGGGACAGGAACCTACGAGCAGTACTTC. J is TRBJ2-7 and V is TRBV4-1, with 8 positions matching TRBD1. Germline assignment: CDR1 MGHRA and CDR2 YSYEKL. The CDR3 has 15 amino acids. The V segment lost 3 bases and the J segment 2 bases; nucleotides outside the gene matches: 6.

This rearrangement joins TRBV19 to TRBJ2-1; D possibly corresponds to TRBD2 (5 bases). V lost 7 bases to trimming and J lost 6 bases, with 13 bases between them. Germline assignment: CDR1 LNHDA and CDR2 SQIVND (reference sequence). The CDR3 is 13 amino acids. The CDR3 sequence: CASKRAWTNEQFF. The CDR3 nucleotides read TGTGCCAGTAAGAGGGCTTGGACCAATGAGCAGTTCTTC.

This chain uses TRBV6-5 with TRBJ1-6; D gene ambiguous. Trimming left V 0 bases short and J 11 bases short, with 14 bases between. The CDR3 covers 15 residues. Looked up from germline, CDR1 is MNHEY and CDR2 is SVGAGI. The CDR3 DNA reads TGTGCCAGCAGTTACTCCAGCCGTGCGAGGGCACCCCTCCACTTT. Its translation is CASSYSSRARAPLHF.

The CDR3 DNA is TGTGCCAGCAGTGACCCCCGGGACAGGGGGCTCGGTGGAAACACCATATATTTT. It translates to CASSDPRDRGLGGNTIYF. This rearrangement joins TRBV6-4 to TRBJ1-3; 12 bases map to TRBD1. J lost 3 bases, V lost 2 bases, and 8 bases had no gene match. Germline V gene sequence: CDR1 MRHNA, CDR2 SNTAGT. This CDR3 comprises 18 residues.

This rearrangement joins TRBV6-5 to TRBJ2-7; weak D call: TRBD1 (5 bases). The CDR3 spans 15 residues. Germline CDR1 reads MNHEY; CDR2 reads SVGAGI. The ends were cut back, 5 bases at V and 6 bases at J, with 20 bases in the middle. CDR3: CASSPAADRGVEQYF. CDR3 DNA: TGTGCCAGCAGTCCCGCCGCTGACAGAGGCGTCGAGCAGTACTTC.

CDR3 protein: CASSLVGGSGANVLTF. The CDR3 DNA sequence: TGTGCCAGCAGTTTGGTGGGGGGCTCTGGGGCCAACGTCCTGACTTTC. The chain is built from TRBV27 and TRBJ2-6, with D possibly matching TRBD2 (6 bases). The CDR3 runs 16 residues. V was clipped by 3 bases and J by 0 bases, with 9 bases between them. Germline CDR1 MNHEY, CDR2 SMNVEV (reference sequence).

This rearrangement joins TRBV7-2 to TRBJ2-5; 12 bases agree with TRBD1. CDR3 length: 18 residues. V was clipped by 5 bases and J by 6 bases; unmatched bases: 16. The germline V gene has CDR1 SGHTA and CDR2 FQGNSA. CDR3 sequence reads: CTSSPPSGTGGPQKTQYF. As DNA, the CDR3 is TGTACCAGCAGCCCCCCCTCCGGGACAGGGGGCCCTCAGAAGACCCAGTACTTC.

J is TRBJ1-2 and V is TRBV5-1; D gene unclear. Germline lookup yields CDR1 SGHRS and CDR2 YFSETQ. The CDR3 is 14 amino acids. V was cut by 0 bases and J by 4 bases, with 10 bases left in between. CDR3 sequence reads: CASSLGAGAYGYTF. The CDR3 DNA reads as TGCGCCAGCAGCTTGGGGGCAGGTGCCTATGGCTACACCTTC.

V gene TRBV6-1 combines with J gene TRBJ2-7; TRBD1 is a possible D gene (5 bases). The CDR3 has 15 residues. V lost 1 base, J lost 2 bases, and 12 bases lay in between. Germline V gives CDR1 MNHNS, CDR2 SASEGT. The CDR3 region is CASSEGWGPAYEQYF. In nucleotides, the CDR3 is TGTGCCAGCAGTGAAGGCTGGGGCCCCGCCTACGAGCAGTACTTC.

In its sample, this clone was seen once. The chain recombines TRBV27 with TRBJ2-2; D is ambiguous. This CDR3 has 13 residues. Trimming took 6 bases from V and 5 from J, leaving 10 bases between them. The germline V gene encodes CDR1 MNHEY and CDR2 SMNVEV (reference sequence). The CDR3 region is CASSQSWTGELFF. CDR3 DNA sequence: TGTGCCAGCAGCCAGTCGTGGACCGGGGAGCTGTTTTTT.

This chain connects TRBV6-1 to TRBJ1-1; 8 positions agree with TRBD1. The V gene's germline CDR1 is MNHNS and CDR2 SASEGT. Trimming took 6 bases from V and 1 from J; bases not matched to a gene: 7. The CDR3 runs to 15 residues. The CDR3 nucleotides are TGTGCCAGCAGCCTTCGACAGGGGCCGAACACTGAAGCTTTCTTT. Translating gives CASSLRQGPNTEAFF.